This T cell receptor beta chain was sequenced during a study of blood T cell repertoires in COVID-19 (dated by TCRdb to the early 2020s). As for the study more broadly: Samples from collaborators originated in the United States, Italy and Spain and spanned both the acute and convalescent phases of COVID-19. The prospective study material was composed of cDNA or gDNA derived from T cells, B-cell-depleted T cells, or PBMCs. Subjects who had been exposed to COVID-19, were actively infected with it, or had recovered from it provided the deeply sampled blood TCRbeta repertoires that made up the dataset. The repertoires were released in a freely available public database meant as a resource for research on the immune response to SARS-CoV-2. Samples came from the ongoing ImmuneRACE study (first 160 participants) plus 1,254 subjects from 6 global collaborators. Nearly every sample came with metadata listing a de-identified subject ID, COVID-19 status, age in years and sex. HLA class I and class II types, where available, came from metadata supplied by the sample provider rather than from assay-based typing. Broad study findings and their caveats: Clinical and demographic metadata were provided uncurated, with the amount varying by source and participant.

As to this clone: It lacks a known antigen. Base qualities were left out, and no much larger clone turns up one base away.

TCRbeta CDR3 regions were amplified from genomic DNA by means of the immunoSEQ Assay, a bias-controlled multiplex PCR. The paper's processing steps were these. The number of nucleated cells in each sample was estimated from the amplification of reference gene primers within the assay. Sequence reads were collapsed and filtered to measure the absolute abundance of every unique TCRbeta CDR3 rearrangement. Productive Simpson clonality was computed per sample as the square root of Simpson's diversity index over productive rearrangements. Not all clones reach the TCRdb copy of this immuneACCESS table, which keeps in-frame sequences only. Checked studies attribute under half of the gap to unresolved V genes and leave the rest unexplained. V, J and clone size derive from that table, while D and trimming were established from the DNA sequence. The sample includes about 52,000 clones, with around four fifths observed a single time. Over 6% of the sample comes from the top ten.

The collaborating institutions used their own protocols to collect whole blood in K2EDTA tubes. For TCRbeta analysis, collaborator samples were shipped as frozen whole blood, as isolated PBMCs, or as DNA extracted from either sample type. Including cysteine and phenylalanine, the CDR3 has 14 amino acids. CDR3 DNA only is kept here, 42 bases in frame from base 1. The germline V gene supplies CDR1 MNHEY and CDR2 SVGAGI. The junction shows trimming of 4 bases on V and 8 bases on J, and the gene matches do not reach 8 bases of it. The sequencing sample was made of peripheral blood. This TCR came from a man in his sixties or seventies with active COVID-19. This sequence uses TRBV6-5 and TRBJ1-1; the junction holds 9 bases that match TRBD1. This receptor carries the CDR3 CASSSDRGGKEAFF. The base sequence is TGTGCCAGCAGTTCTGACAGGGGGGGCAAGGAAGCTTTCTTT.